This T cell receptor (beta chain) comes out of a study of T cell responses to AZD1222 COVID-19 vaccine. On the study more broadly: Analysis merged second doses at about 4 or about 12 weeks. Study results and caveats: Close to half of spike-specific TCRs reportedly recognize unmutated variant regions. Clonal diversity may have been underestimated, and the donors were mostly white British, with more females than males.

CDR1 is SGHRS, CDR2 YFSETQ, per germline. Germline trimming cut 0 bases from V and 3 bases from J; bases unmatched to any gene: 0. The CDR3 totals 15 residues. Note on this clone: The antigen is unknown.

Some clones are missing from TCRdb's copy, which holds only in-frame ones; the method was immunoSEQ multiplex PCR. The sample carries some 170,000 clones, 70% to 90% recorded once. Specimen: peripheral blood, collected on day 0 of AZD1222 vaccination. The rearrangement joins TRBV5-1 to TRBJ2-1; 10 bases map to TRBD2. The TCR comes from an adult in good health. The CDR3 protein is CASSLGTSGYNEQFF. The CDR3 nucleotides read TGCGCCAGCAGCTTGGGGACTAGCGGCTACAATGAGCAGTTCTTC.